Reported below is one T cell receptor beta chain. The V gene lost 1 base and the J gene lost 6 bases, with 9 bases spanning the gap. CDR3 length equals 13 residues. Germline CDR1 LGHNA, CDR2 YSLEER. Repertoires were generated with immunoSEQ multiplex PCR, while TCRdb's copy carries only in-frame clones and drops some. Of almost 400,000 clones detected, under 90% appear once; the ten largest clones hold 1.5% to 2%. Self-reported history from a screening survey and questionnaire set each donor's cohort. The data originate from a study of blood T cell repertoires in COVID-19. Study in general: PBMCs, B-cell-depleted T cells, or T cells were the source of the cDNA or gDNA that made up the material.

Sequenced sample: PBMCs or T cells enriched from blood (not recorded which). This rearrangement joins TRBV4-3 to TRBJ1-2; the D gene is possibly TRBD1 (6 bases). This clonotype was sampled from a woman in her 30s who had recovered from COVID-19. The CDR3 DNA is TGCGCCAGCAGCCAAGGCTCAGGGGATGGCTACACCTTC. Translated: CASSQGSGDGYTF.